What follows are 31 T cell receptor beta chains derived from one specimen sequenced in a study of T cell changes during pregnancy in multiple sclerosis. Clones were sequenced by immunoSEQ multiplex PCR, and TCRdb holds only the in-frame ones, with some missing. Of about 45,000 clones in the sample, around nine tenths were seen once. Sequences were derived from CD4+ T cells from peripheral blood mononuclear cells, sampled in the first trimester of pregnancy. Receptor source: a female donor with multiple sclerosis, enrolled in a pregnancy study.

The rearrangement links TRBV19 to TRBJ1-5; D unclear. Looked up from germline, CDR1 is LNHDA and CDR2 is SQIVND (reference sequence). With 6 bases removed from V and 4 bases from J, the gap between germline ends came to 19 bases. This CDR3 is 16 amino acids long. The DNA of the CDR3 is TGTGCCAGTAGAACGACGGGAGTGTTAGCGAATCAGCCCCAGCATTTT. Amino acids: CASRTTGVLANQPQHF.

This chain connects TRBV11-2 to TRBJ2-2; TRBD1 is a possible D gene (5 bases). V lost 3 bases and J lost 5, with 13 bases in between. This CDR3 has 15 residues. Germline CDR1 and CDR2: SGHAT and FQNNGV. As DNA, the CDR3 is TGTGCCAGCAGCTTGAGGCAGGGAAGAACCGGGGAGCTGTTTTTT. It codes for CASSLRQGRTGELFF.

This chain uses TRBV5-6 with TRBJ2-7; 9 bases match TRBD1. V lost 2 bases, J lost 0 bases, and 6 bases stayed unmatched. There are 16 residues in the CDR3. The V gene's germline CDR1 is SGHDT and CDR2 YYEEEE. Here the CDR3 reads CASSLTRDRDSYEQYF. The CDR3 DNA follows: TGTGCCAGCAGCTTAACCCGGGACAGGGACTCCTACGAGCAGTACTTC.

This clone is a singleton in its sample. This chain joins TRBV28 and TRBJ2-5; TRBD1 is a possible D gene (5 bases). Trimming took 4 bases from V and 5 from J, leaving 8 bases between them. This CDR3 has 12 residues. In germline, CDR1 is MDHEN, CDR2 SYDVKM. The DNA for the CDR3 is TGTGCCAGCAGTTCAGGGCCCGAGACCCAGTACTTC. Translated, it gives CASSSGPETQYF.

The chain is built from TRBV4-2 and TRBJ2-1; D might be TRBD2 (5 bases). The germline V gene has CDR1 LGHNA and CDR2 YNFKEQ. This CDR3 is 13 amino acids long. V dropped 0 bases and J dropped 12 bases, with 12 bases sitting between them. The CDR3 protein is CASSQDLEGMQFF. In DNA, the CDR3 is TGTGCCAGCAGCCAAGATCTTGAGGGAATGCAGTTCTTC.

The CDR3 region is CASRGALGNYGYTF. CDR3 DNA sequence: TGTGCCAGCCGGGGGGCACTGGGGAACTATGGCTACACCTTC. J is TRBJ1-2 and V is TRBV6-1, with a possible D match to TRBD1 (6 bases). The ends were cut back, 8 bases at V and 2 bases at J, with 15 bases in the middle. CDR3 length: 14 amino acids. Looked up from germline, CDR1 is MNHNS and CDR2 is SASEGT.

This chain links TRBV4-3 with TRBJ2-7, with D hard to call. The CDR3 runs 16 residues. With 0 bases removed from V and 0 bases from J, the gap between germline ends came to 12 bases. Germline CDR1 LGHNA, CDR2 YSLEER. The CDR3 region is CASSQDWASSSYEQYF. Written as DNA, the CDR3 is TGCGCCAGCAGCCAAGATTGGGCTTCAAGCTCCTACGAGCAGTACTTC.

J is TRBJ2-2 and V is TRBV2; TRBD2 matches at 9 bases. Losses at the gene ends were 6 bases for V and 8 bases for J; bases not matched to a gene: 7. Germline assignment: CDR1 SNHLY and CDR2 FYNNEI. The CDR3 consists of 14 residues. Written as DNA, the CDR3 is TGTGCCAGCAGCTATGGGACTAGCTTGGGGGAGCTGTTTTTT. Protein product: CASSYGTSLGELFF. The variable domain in full, completed from reference TRBV2 and TRBJ2-2, reads EPEVTQTPSHQVTQMGQEVILRCVPISNHLYFYWYRQILGQKVEFLVSFYNNEISEKSEIFDDQFSVERPDGSNFTLKIRSTKLEDSAMYFCASSYGTSLGELFFGEGSRLTVL.

The rearrangement links TRBV5-5 to TRBJ2-2; possibly TRBD2 for D (6 bases). Germline assignment: CDR1 SGHKS and CDR2 YYEKEE (reference sequence). CDR3 length: 16 residues. V lost 4 bases and J lost 0, with 13 bases in between. The CDR3 spells CASSRISGANTGELFF. The CDR3 region has the DNA TGTGCCAGCAGCCGGATTAGCGGAGCGAACACCGGGGAGCTGTTTTTT.

This chain joins TRBV11-2 and TRBJ2-7, with 13 bases lining up with TRBD2. Germline values: CDR1 SGHAT, CDR2 FQNNGV. The CDR3 is 19 residues long. Germline trimming cut 0 bases from V and 2 bases from J; bases unmatched to any gene: 10. The CDR3 DNA reads TGTGCCAGCAGCTTAGAAGCCAGACTAGCGGGAGGAGCAACCTACGAGCAGTACTTC. Amino acids: CASSLEARLAGGATYEQYF.

The J gene is TRBJ1-2, the V gene TRBV30; 9 bases agree with TRBD1. In germline, CDR1 is GTSNPN, CDR2 SVGIG (reference sequence). V trimming: 0 bases; J trimming: 9 bases; junction bases outside the gene matches: 5. The CDR3 loop spans 13 amino acids. In DNA form, the CDR3 reads TGTGCCTGGAGTGTACTCGGGACAGGGAGCTACACCTTC. This gives the protein CAWSVLGTGSYTF. Complete variable domain (other parts from reference TRBV30 and TRBJ1-2): SQTIHQWPATLVQPVGSPLSLECTVEGTSNPNLYWYRQAAGRGLQLLFYSVGIGQISSEVPQNLSASRPQDRQFILSSKKLLLSDSGFYLCAWSVLGTGSYTFGSGTRLTVV.

This clone has a single count. The V gene is TRBV5-6, the J gene TRBJ2-5; 9 bases are a match to TRBD1. Trimming cost V 2 bases and J 2 bases; bases outside gene matches: 1. Germline values: CDR1 SGHDT, CDR2 YYEEEE. This CDR3 region has 14 residues. This CDR3 reads CASSFGQGQETQYF. CDR3 bases: TGTGCCAGCAGCTTCGGACAGGGGCAAGAGACCCAGTACTTC.

This clone was detected only a few times. The V gene is TRBV28, the J gene TRBJ2-7, with D unclear. Trimming stripped 8 bases from V and 2 bases from J, with 16 bases between. The germline gives CDR1 MDHEN, CDR2 SYDVKM. This CDR3 is built from 14 residues. This CDR3 is CASLSLEQTYEQYF. In DNA form, the CDR3 reads TGTGCCAGCCTTTCTCTGGAGCAAACCTACGAGCAGTACTTC.

The V and J genes are TRBV5-1 and TRBJ2-7; 8 bases fit TRBD1. V trimming: 0 bases; J trimming: 3 bases; junction bases outside the gene matches: 8. The length of the CDR3 is 16 residues. Looked up from germline, CDR1 is SGHRS and CDR2 is YFSETQ. CDR3 DNA sequence: TGCGCCAGCAGCTTGGCCCCGACAGGGGCCCTCTACGAGCAGTACTTC. Translating it yields CASSLAPTGALYEQYF.

This chain links TRBV9 with TRBJ2-1; 8 bases are a match to TRBD2. The CDR3 spans 16 residues. After removal of 0 bases from V and 7 bases from J, the junction contained 9 bases not matched to a gene. Per the germline V gene, CDR1 is SGDLS and CDR2 is YYNGEE. CDR3 DNA sequence: TGTGCCAGCAGCGTAGACGCTCGCGGGAGGTGGAATGAGCAGTTCTTC. Translation gives CASSVDARGRWNEQFF.

A single count supports this clone. V usage is TRBV19 and J usage is TRBJ1-1, with a tentative D call TRBD1 (6 bases). The CDR3 sequence is 14 residues long. The ends were cut back, 7 bases at V and 4 bases at J, with 16 bases in the middle. The germline CDR1 and CDR2 sequences are LNHDA and SQIVND (reference sequence). CDR3 coding DNA: TGTGCCAGTACCATAGGGGGAAGTCGCACTGAAGCTTTCTTT. It translates to CASTIGGSRTEAFF.

V is TRBV28 and J is TRBJ1-5; D is possibly TRBD1 (5 bases). V gave up 3 bases and J gave up 3 bases, with 12 bases separating them. CDR1 is MDHEN, CDR2 SYDVKM, per germline. The CDR3 length is 15 residues. In nucleotides, the CDR3 is TGTGCCAGCAGTTTGGGGGGGGGTCCCAATCAGCCCCAGCATTTT. Protein product: CASSLGGGPNQPQHF.

This chain joins TRBV30 and TRBJ1-1, with TRBD1 identical over 8 bases. Germline loops: CDR1 GTSNPN, CDR2 SVGIG (reference sequence). J gave up 0 bases and V 7 bases, and 7 bases lay outside the gene matches. CDR3 length equals 14 residues. The CDR3 sequence is CASTRTGLNTEAFF. The CDR3 DNA is TGTGCCTCAACCCGGACAGGGCTGAACACTGAAGCTTTCTTT.

This clone was recorded only once. The chain carries TRBV30 and TRBJ1-6, with 8 bases identical to TRBD1. This CDR3 comprises 13 residues. Unmatched junction bases numbered 2, after V lost 5 bases and J lost 5 bases. From germline, CDR1 is GTSNPN and CDR2 SVGIG (reference sequence). The CDR3 nucleotides read TGTGCCTGGGACAGGGGCGATAATTCACCCCTCCACTTT. As protein: CAWDRGDNSPLHF. The full variable domain, with the rest looked up from reference TRBV30 and TRBJ1-6, is SQTIHQWPATLVQPVGSPLSLECTVEGTSNPNLYWYRQAAGRGLQLLFYSVGIGQISSEVPQNLSASRPQDRQFILSSKKLLLSDSGFYLCAWDRGDNSPLHFGNGTRLTVT.

This clone was picked up one time. The chain combines TRBV19 with TRBJ2-3; no clear D. The CDR3 spans 17 residues. Germline CDR1 LNHDA, CDR2 SQIVND (reference sequence). Trimming shortened V by 2 bases and J by 3 bases, and 18 bases separated the two germline ends. Written as DNA, the CDR3 is TGTGCCAGTAGTATACTCCGGTCGGGTTCCTTAACAGATACGCAGTATTTT. It is translated as CASSILRSGSLTDTQYF.

The chain uses TRBV19 and TRBJ2-2; 9 bases align to TRBD1. J gave up 7 bases and V 5 bases, and 11 bases lay outside the gene matches. Germline loops: CDR1 LNHDA, CDR2 SQIVND (reference sequence). This CDR3 is 16 amino acids long. For the CDR3, the DNA is TGTGCCAGTAGTTCCGGGGACAGGGTTCATGGCGGGGAGCTGTTTTTT. It codes for CASSSGDRVHGGELFF.

The chain has TRBV6-1 and TRBJ1-1, with 10 positions matching TRBD1. In germline, CDR1 is MNHNS, CDR2 SASEGT. V lost 6 bases and J lost 1; bases outside the gene matches: 5. There are 15 residues in the CDR3. The CDR3 coding sequence is TGTGCCAGCAGGGAGACAGGGGGCGCGAACACTGAAGCTTTCTTT. As protein: CASRETGGANTEAFF.

The V call is TRBV11-3, the J call TRBJ1-5; 7 nucleotides align to TRBD1. The CDR3 is 16 residues long. J gave up 6 bases and V 4 bases, and 12 bases lay outside the gene matches. Germline V lookup: CDR1 SGHNT, CDR2 YENEEA. The CDR3 nucleotides are TGTGCCAGCAGCTCTGACAGGGTTGGTTTTCGTCAGCCCCAGCATTTT. This gives the protein CASSSDRVGFRQPQHF.

The V gene is TRBV7-9, the J gene TRBJ1-2; TRBD1 matches 7 bases. After removal of 8 bases from V and 8 bases from J, the junction contained 8 bases not matched to a gene. The CDR3 is 12 residues long. The germline CDR1 and CDR2 sequences are SEHNR and FQNEAQ (reference sequence). The CDR3 loop reads CASSTGTAGYTF. In nucleotides, the CDR3 is TGTGCCAGCTCAACCGGGACAGCGGGCTACACCTTC.

V is TRBV7-8 and J is TRBJ2-7; TRBD1 might be the D (6 bases). Deletions cut 1 base from V and 5 bases from J, with 15 bases between. This CDR3 has 15 amino acids. The V gene's germline CDR1 is SGHVS and CDR2 FQNEAQ. The CDR3: CASSLVVGANDEQYF. CDR3 bases: TGTGCCAGCAGCTTAGTTGTGGGGGCTAACGACGAGCAGTACTTC. Based on the CDR3 plus reference TRBV7-8 and TRBJ2-7, the full variable domain is GAGVSQSPRYKVAKRGQDVALRCDPISGHVSLFWYQQALGQGPEFLTYFQNEAQLDKSGLPSDRFFAERPEGSVSTLKIQRTQQEDSAVYLCASSLVVGANDEQYFGPGTRLTVT.

The V gene is TRBV10-3, the J gene TRBJ1-3; 7 positions match TRBD1. V lost 6 bases and J lost 0; bases outside the gene matches: 2. This CDR3 has 14 residues. The germline CDR1 and CDR2 sequences are ENHRY and SYGVKD. CDR3 loop: CAIRGTDSGNTIYF. The CDR3 bases are TGTGCCATCAGAGGGACAGACTCTGGAAACACCATATATTTT.

The chain links TRBV25-1 to TRBJ2-4; 10 positions match TRBD2. The trim removed 6 bases at V and 1 base at J, leaving 12 bases unmatched. The CDR3 is 18 amino acids. The germline gives CDR1 MGHDK, CDR2 SYGVNS. The CDR3 DNA is TGTGCCAGCAGCGCCGGGCCTAGCGGGAGCTGGGCCAAAAACATTCAGTACTTC. It yields the protein CASSAGPSGSWAKNIQYF.

This clone was seen once. This chain uses TRBV7-2 with TRBJ2-3, with D tentatively TRBD1 (5 bases). The germline V gene has CDR1 SGHTA and CDR2 FQGNSA. V was clipped by 0 bases and J by 2 bases, with 9 bases between them. This CDR3 contains 15 residues. The CDR3 is CASSLAGQTTDTQYF. CDR3 nucleotide sequence: TGTGCCAGCAGCTTAGCGGGGCAGACCACAGATACGCAGTATTTT.

J is TRBJ2-5 and V is TRBV18, with D perhaps TRBD1 (5 bases). The V end lost 4 bases, the J end lost 2 bases, and 8 bases lay between the germline ends. Germline V gene data show CDR1 as KGHSH and CDR2 as LQKENI. This CDR3 is built from 13 residues. CDR3 amino acids: CASSQGLQETQYF. The CDR3 coding sequence is TGTGCCAGCTCACAGGGGTTACAAGAGACCCAGTACTTC. Filled out from reference TRBV18 and TRBJ2-5, the complete variable domain reads NAGVMQNPRHLVRRRGQEARLRCSPMKGHSHVYWYRQLPEEGLKFMVYLQKENIIDESGMPKERFSAEFPKEGPSILRIQQVVRGDSAAYFCASSQGLQETQYFGPGTRLLVL.

The V call is TRBV6-6, the J call TRBJ2-7, with 12 nucleotides matching TRBD2. V shed 6 bases and J 6 bases; nucleotides not matched to a gene: 9. Looked up from germline, CDR1 is MNHNY and CDR2 is SVGAGI (reference sequence). The CDR3 has 15 amino acids. CDR3 residues: CASSLTSGSSLEQYF. The DNA of the CDR3 is TGTGCCAGCAGCTTGACTAGCGGGAGTTCTCTCGAGCAGTACTTC.

The chain recombines TRBV5-5 with TRBJ2-2; D gene ambiguous. Looked up from germline, CDR1 is SGHKS and CDR2 is YYEKEE (reference sequence). Deletions cut 0 bases from V and 7 bases from J, with 4 bases between. This CDR3 has 12 amino acids. The CDR3 spells CASSLAVGELFF. CDR3 coding DNA: TGTGCCAGCAGCTTGGCGGTCGGGGAGCTGTTTTTT.